This T cell receptor beta chain derives from a study of identical twins listed by TCRdb under 2016. General notes on the study: The study deep-sequenced TCR alpha and beta repertoires from monozygotic twins, unrelated adults of various ages and cord blood to test whether fetal clonotypes persist. To rule out contamination, the twin experiments were replicated at different times with different library preparation protocols. What the study reported, not specific to this receptor: Compared with coincidental sharing between unrelated individuals, an excess of low generation-probability sequences was observed among out-of-frame TCR alpha sequences shared between twins. In monozygotic twins, recombination models systematically underestimated out-of-frame TCR alpha sharing, but the models matched the sharing seen between unrelated individuals. Fewer insertions were carried by abundant cord blood beta clonotypes, a similar but weaker trend appeared in young adult naive repertoires, and no such trend appeared in memory repertoires. In beta out-of-frame sequences, excess twin sharing was weaker, because having fewer shared sequences lowered the signal-to-noise ratio. Zero-insertion analyses could be partly confounded by invariant T cells such as MAIT and iNKT, though diverse VJ usage argued against such confounding for most clonotypes. Because the same donors could not be followed over many years, conclusions were based on cross-sectional statistical analysis.

The library was made by 5' RACE. The sequencing machine was an Illumina HiSeq 2000. A universal primer binding site was added through template switching, and the final cDNA carried a unique molecular identifier so that TCR cDNA molecules could be counted accurately. Specific primers in the conserved constant-segment region were used to synthesize first-strand cDNA for TCR alpha and beta chains. To control for contamination, each cDNA library was double barcoded with a SMART-Mk sample barcode plus Illumina barcodes. TruSeq adapter sequences along with Illumina sample barcodes were introduced in two successive PCR steps. Sequencing of the TCR alpha and beta cDNA libraries was done on the Illumina HiSeq platform using custom primers. Per the original workflow: MiGEC was used to process raw reads and extract unique molecular identifiers, and MiXCR was used to find CDR3 positions. For each individual, recombination models were inferred using an EM algorithm with the repgenHMM and IGoR tools. Shared clonotypes were analyzed with the tcR package in R, and sharing was normalized by the product of cloneset sizes. To study raw recombination free of thymic and clonal selection effects, out-of-frame nonproductive sequences were analyzed. The raw public data were reprocessed by TCRdb itself: fastp quality trimming at Q25, MiXCR clonotype calling, in-frame beta chains only. Rows matching on CDR3 protein sequence are summarized as one entry with the most common DNA and genes. The V and J calls here are based on TCRdb, not the publication. The sample table shows fewer than 650,000 distinct CDR3 sequences, and around a tenth are seen once. Jointly, the top ten make up 2.5% to 3.5% of the sample.

Every donor in the study was a healthy Caucasian. Three pairs of female monozygotic twins, all aged 18 to 29 years, were included in the twin cohort. The RNA used for TCR libraries was isolated from peripheral blood mononuclear cells. Regarding this clonotype: The antigen it binds to is not known. No qualities accompany the bases; no much larger clone lies one base away.

The V end gives up 2 bases and the J end 5 bases, leaving 5 bases in the junction not matched to a gene. The CDR3 runs 16 amino acids, cysteine and phenylalanine included. Only the CDR3 portion is preserved as DNA: 48 bases, with reading frame beginning at the first base. The germline V gene encodes CDR1 KGHDR and CDR2 SFDVKD. The same sample was also used in a study of yellow fever vaccine responses in identical twins. The second investigation adds: According to the authors, in identical twins the way T cells responded to vaccination appeared partly convergent and partly personalized. In the study, vaccine-responding T cell clones were precisely tracked in identical twins.

Recombination linked TRBV24-1 to TRBJ2-2; the junction holds 9 bases that match TRBD1. This receptor was identified in a woman under 30 in good health. Sequenced sample: PBMCs. At the DNA level, the sequence is TGTGCCACCAGTGATTGGGGACAGGGCGAGACCGGGGAGCTGTTTTTT. Protein translation: CATSDWGQGETGELFF.